This T cell receptor beta chain is from a study of PD-1 blockade in classical Hodgkin lymphoma. Study in general: It was nivolumab at 3 mg/kg, given intravenously every 2 weeks, that patients received.

As concerns this clone: The target antigen is unknown. A junction boundary mismatches the germline segment, possibly from a read error.

Germline lookup yields CDR1 SGHTA and CDR2 FQGTGA. The CDR3 totals 15 residues. Study results and caveats: Reported findings placed baseline TCR diversity lower in newly diagnosed patients (compared with healthy donors). Exclusion was applied to patients who started nivolumab under 1 year after ASCT.

Libraries were prepared by immunoSEQ multiplex PCR; TCRdb keeps only in-frame clonotypes and omits some of them. The sample lists 100,000 or so clones, roughly 91% seen once, with under 7.5% in the top ten. Patients all relapsed after autologous stem cell transplantation, and there was variation in brentuximab vedotin exposure. The rearrangement links TRBV7-3 to TRBJ2-7; no clear D. The material was peripheral blood mononuclear cells (PBMCs), obtained before the second cycle of nivolumab. This clonotype originated in a human donor with classical Hodgkin lymphoma. CDR3 in DNA: TGTGCCACCAGCTTAATAGCACAGATCTCCTACGAGCAGTACTTC. This gives the protein CATSLIAQISYEQYF.